This T cell receptor (beta chain) came from a study of control samples from healthy donors and cancer patients. The CDR3 loop spans 17 amino acids. Germline V lookup: CDR1 LNHDA, CDR2 SQIVND (reference sequence). Losses at the gene ends were 6 bases for V and 3 bases for J; bases not matched to a gene: 12. Here immunoSEQ multiplex PCR was the method, and the copy in TCRdb shows in-frame clones only, minus some. The sample gives roughly 90,000 clones, roughly nine tenths of which show up once; less than 10% is in the top ten. The TCR was taken from a woman aged 45-65 years with colorectal cancer. This chain links TRBV19 with TRBJ1-4; TRBD1 matches at 8 bases. Material: PBMCs. The chain's CDR3 is CASSPGGQGAANEKLFF. The CDR3 DNA follows: TGTGCCAGTAGCCCCGGGGGGCAGGGGGCAGCTAATGAAAAACTGTTTTTT.